This TCR beta chain was recovered during a study of T-cell reconstitution after alpha-beta-depleted transplantation in children listed by TCRdb under 2016. Background on the whole study: T-cell immune reconstitution after TCRalphabeta/CD19-depleted allogeneic hematopoietic cell transplantation in children was quantitatively tracked in the study by means of TCR repertoire profiling. Points the paper makes about the study in general: Hyperexpanded clone frequencies declined over subsequent months; after one year, T-cell counts and TCRbeta diversity were mostly attributed to newly produced T cells. Apparently early alphabetaT-cell count recovery about two months after transplant reportedly relied on only several hundred rapidly expanded clones derived from non-depleted graft cells. The high TCRbeta diversity at day 60 in some patients was ascribed to recipient T cells and intrathymic progenitors that had survived conditioning.

Libraries came from PCR. This sample was sequenced with an Illumina HiSeq 2500. Molecular barcoding was employed in the preparation of TCR libraries, with unique molecular identifiers being used to normalize TCRbeta repertoire quantification. Using fastp at Q25 and MiXCR, TCRdb reprocessed the public reads and kept productive beta chains. Each entry is one CDR3 protein sequence, shown with its most common DNA and genes. The sample has roughly 670,000 distinct CDR3 sequences on record, around 13% of them singletons. The ten largest clones capture roughly 0.77% of the sample. Points on this clonotype: Its antigen is not yet known. No qualities accompany the bases; no much larger clone lies one base away.

The sample's treatment or condition label is to be understood as: allogeneic hematopoietic cell transplantation with graft depleted of TCRalphabeta T cells and CD19 B cells. Transplant recipients were children who received TCRalphabeta/CD19-depleted allogeneic hematopoietic cell grafts. The CDR3, from cysteine to phenylalanine, totals 21 residues. Left in the record is the CDR3 DNA by itself, 63 bases read in frame from the first base. Per the germline V gene, MDHEN is the CDR1 and SYDVKM is the CDR2. V loses 1 base, J loses 0 bases, and the germline ends lie 27 bases apart. The receptor comes from a girl aged 2 to 9 with congenital amegakaryocytic thrombocytopenia, due to receive a stem cell transplant. Sequenced material: PBMCs, taken before TCRalphabeta/CD19-depleted stem cell transplant. The rearrangement combines TRBV28 with TRBJ1-1; perhaps TRBD1 is the D gene, with 6 bases matching. The nucleotides are TGTGCCAGCAGTTTATCTCAGGGGCTCTTCACCCCATTACTCATGAACACTGAAGCTTTCTTT. It codes for CASSLSQGLFTPLLMNTEAFF.